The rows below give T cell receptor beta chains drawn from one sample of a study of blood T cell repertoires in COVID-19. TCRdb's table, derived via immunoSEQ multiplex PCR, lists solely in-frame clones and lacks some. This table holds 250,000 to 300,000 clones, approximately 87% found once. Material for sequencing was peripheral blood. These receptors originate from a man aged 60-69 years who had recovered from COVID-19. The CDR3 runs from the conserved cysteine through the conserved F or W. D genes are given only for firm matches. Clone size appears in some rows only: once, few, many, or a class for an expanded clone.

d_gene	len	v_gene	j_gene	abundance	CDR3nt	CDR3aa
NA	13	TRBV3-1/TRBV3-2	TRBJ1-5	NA	TGTGCCAGCAGCCAGCACTTGAATCAGCCCCAGCATTTT	CASSQHLNQPQHF
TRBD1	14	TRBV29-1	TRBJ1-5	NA	TGCAGCGTTCGGACAGGGGGCAGCAATCAGCCCCAGCATTTT	CSVRTGGSNQPQHF
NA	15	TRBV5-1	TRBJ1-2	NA	TGCGCCAGCAGCTTGGAACGGCAGGCGAACTATGGCTACACCTTC	CASSLERQANYGYTF
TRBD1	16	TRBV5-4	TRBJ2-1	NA	TGTGCCAGCAGCCCCCTTGGGGGACAGGGCCCCAATGAGCAGTTCTTC	CASSPLGGQGPNEQFF
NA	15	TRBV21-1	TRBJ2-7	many	TGTGCCAGCAGCCCGGGGACAGGGGAACCCTACGAGCAGTACTTC	CASSPGTGEPYEQYF
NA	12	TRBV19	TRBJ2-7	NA	TGTGCCAGTAGTCAGGGGTGGCACGAGCAGTACTTC	CASSQGWHEQYF
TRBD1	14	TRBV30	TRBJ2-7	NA	TGTGCCTGGGGGCCAGGGACAGGGTTACACGAGCAGTACTTC	CAWGPGTGLHEQYF
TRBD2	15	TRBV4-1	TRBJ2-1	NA	TGCGCCAGCAGGCAAAGTCTAGCGGGTAGGGATGAGCAGTTCTTC	CASRQSLAGRDEQFF
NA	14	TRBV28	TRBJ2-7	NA	TGTGCCAGCAGGGGGGCGTCACCCCCCTACGAGCAGTACTTC	CASRGASPPYEQYF
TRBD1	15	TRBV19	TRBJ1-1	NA	TGTGCCAGTAGTACGACAGGGGACACGAACACTGAAGCTTTCTTT	CASSTTGDTNTEAFF
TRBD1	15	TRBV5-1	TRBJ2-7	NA	TGCGCCAGCAGCTTGTCTGGGACAGGGCACGACGAGCAGTACTTC	CASSLSGTGHDEQYF
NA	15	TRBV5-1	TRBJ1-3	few	TGCGCCAGCAGCCCCGACGGGAGCTCTGGAAACACCATATATTTT	CASSPDGSSGNTIYF
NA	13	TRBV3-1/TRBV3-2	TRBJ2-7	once	TGTGCCAGCCGAAGCCCTAGCTCCTACGAGCAGTACTTC	CASRSPSSYEQYF
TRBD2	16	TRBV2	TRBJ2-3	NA	TGTGCCAGCAGACCAGGACTAGCGGGAGGTGGAGATACGCAGTATTTT	CASRPGLAGGGDTQYF
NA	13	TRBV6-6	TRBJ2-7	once	TGTGCCAGCAGTTACCCACCGGGGGTCGAGCAGTACTTC	CASSYPPGVEQYF
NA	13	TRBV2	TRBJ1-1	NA	TGTGCCAGCACCCGGGACAATGGGTCTGAAGCTTTCTTT	CASTRDNGSEAFF
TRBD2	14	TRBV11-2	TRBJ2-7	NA	TGTGCCAGCAGCTTGACTAGCGGGGGTCGGGAGCAGTACTTC	CASSLTSGGREQYF
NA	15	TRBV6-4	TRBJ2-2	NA	TGTGCCAGCAGTAAGGGGGAGAGGAACACCGGGGAGCTGTTTTTT	CASSKGERNTGELFF
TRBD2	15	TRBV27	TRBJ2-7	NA	TGTGCCAGCAGTACCAGGACTAGCGGGATCTACGAGCAGTACTTC	CASSTRTSGIYEQYF
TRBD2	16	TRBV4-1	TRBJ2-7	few	TGCGCCAGCAGCCAAGACGCTGGACTAGCCTACTACGAGCAGTACTTC	CASSQDAGLAYYEQYF
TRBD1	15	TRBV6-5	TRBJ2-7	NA	TGTGCCAGCAGTTACTTGAGGACAGGGCCCGGGGAGCAGTACTTC	CASSYLRTGPGEQYF
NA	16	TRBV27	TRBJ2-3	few	TGTGCCAGCAGTCCTAGACTAGGGAGAAACACAGATACGCAGTATTTT	CASSPRLGRNTDTQYF
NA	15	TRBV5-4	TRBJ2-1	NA	TGTGCCAGCAGCCGGTCCGGGGGACGGTACAATGAGCAGTTCTTC	CASSRSGGRYNEQFF
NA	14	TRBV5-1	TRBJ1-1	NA	TGCGCCAGCAGCTTGGGGCCTGCGGGGAAGGGAGCTTTCTTT	CASSLGPAGKGAFF
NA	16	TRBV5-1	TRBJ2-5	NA	TGCGCCAGCAGCACCGGCGGGCGGGGGCTCCAAGAGACCCAGTACTTC	CASSTGGRGLQETQYF
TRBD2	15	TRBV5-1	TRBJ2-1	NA	TGCGCCAGCAGCAACGTAGCGGGAGGTAACAATGAGCAGTTCTTC	CASSNVAGGNNEQFF
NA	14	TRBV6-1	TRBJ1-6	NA	TGTGCCAGCAGTGAATACAGGGAGATTTCACCCCTCCACTTT	CASSEYREISPLHF
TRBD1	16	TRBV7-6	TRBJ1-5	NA	TGTGCCAGCAGCCGAGGGACAGGCGCATCCAATCAGCCCCAGCATTTT	CASSRGTGASNQPQHF
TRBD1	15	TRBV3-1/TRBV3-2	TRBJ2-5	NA	TGTGCCAGCAGCCAGAGACAGGGGAACCAAGAGACCCAGTACTTC	CASSQRQGNQETQYF
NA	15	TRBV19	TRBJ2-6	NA	TGTGCCAGTACCCAAACAGCTTCTGGGGCCAACGTCCTGACTTTC	CASTQTASGANVLTF
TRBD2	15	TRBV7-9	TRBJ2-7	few	TGTGCCAGCAGCTCCTGGACTAGCGGAAACTACGAGCAGTACTTC	CASSSWTSGNYEQYF
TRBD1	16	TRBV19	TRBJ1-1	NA	TGTGCCAGTAGTGACTGGGACAGGGGGCGATACACTGAAGCTTTCTTT	CASSDWDRGRYTEAFF
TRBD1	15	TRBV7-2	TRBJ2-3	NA	TGTGCCAGCAGCCCTACCGGGACAGGTACAGATACGCAGTATTTT	CASSPTGTGTDTQYF
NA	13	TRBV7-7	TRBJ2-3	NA	TGTGCCAGCAGCTTGACAGACACAGATACGCAGTATTTT	CASSLTDTDTQYF
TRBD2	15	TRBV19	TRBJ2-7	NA	TGTGCCAGTAGTATAGCAGCTAGCGGGGTGTACGAGCAGTACTTC	CASSIAASGVYEQYF
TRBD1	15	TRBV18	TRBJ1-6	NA	TGTGCCAGCTCAGGGTCGGGACAGGCCGCGTCACCCCTCCACTTT	CASSGSGQAASPLHF
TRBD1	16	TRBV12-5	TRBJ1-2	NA	TGTGCTAGTGGCAACTCTAGGACAGGGGGCGGAGATGGCTACACCTTC	CASGNSRTGGGDGYTF
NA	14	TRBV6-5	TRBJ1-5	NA	TGTGCCAGCTCCGAACAGGGAGGGAATCAGCCCCAGCATTTT	CASSEQGGNQPQHF
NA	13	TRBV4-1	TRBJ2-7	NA	TGCGCCAGCAGCCAAGAGGGCAGGGACGAGCAGTACTTC	CASSQEGRDEQYF
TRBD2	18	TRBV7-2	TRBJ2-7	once	TGTGCCAGCAGCTTTTCGTTTAGCGGGGGGCGTAAAGATTACGAGCAGTACTTC	CASSFSFSGGRKDYEQYF
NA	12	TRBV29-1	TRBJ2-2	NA	TGCAGCGTCGCCACTAGTTCCGGGGAGCTGTTTTTT	CSVATSSGELFF